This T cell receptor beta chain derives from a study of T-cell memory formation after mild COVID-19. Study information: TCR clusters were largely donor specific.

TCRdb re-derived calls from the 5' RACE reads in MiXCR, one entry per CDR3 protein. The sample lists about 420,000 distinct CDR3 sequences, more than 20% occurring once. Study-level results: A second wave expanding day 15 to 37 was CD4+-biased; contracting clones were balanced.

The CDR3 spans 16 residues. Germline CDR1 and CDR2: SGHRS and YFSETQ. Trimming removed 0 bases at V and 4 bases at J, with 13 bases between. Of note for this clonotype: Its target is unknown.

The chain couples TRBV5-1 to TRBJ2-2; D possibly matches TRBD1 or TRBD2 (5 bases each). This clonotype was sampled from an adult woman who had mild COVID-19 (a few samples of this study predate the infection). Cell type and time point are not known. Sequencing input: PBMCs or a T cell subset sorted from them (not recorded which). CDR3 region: CASSLAQGARTGELFF. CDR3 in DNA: TGCGCCAGCAGCTTGGCCCAGGGAGCACGCACCGGGGAGCTGTTTTTT.